These 12 T cell receptor beta chains originate from one sample sequenced in a study of T cells in Graves' hyperthyroidism and ophthalmopathy. From RNA transcripts, TCR beta CDR3 regions were amplified. In the first-round RT-PCR of the TCR CDR3, the HTBI primer set was used. TCRdb re-derived calls from the multiplex PCR reads in MiXCR, one entry per CDR3 protein. The sample consists of 500,000 to 600,000 distinct CDR3 sequences, roughly 50% of them appearing once. The sequenced sample was peripheral blood or thyroid tissue (not recorded which). These receptor sequences come from a young woman with Graves' hyperthyroidism.

This clonotype was seen more than once but under ten times. V and J are TRBV7-2 and TRBJ2-7; D gene ambiguous. CDR1 and CDR2 (germline): SGHTA, FQGNSA. The length of the CDR3 is 16 residues. V gave up 5 bases and J gave up 3 bases, with 20 bases separating them. In nucleotides, the CDR3 is TGTGCCAGCAGCATCTCGTCTGGCGAGGACGGCTACGAGCAGTACTTC. Residues: CASSISSGEDGYEQYF.

This clonotype was picked up many times. The chain couples TRBV19 to TRBJ1-2; TRBD1 matches at 9 bases. The CDR3 is 16 residues long. CDR1 and CDR2 from the germline V gene are LNHDA and SQIVND (reference sequence). V trimming: 7 bases; J trimming: 10 bases; junction bases outside the gene matches: 19. CDR3: CASTKTGGGLISVYTF. In DNA, the CDR3 is TGTGCCAGTACCAAGACAGGGGGGGGACTTATCAGCGTCTACACCTTC.

This sequence joins TRBV2 and TRBJ2-7; 9 bases agree with TRBD1. In germline, CDR1 is SNHLY, CDR2 FYNNEI. The CDR3 extends over 13 amino acids. Trimming cost V 1 base and J 13 bases; bases outside gene matches: 8. The CDR3 coding sequence is TGTGCCAGCAGTGAAGGGGGACAGGGATTCGTTTACTTC. Encoded protein: CASSEGGQGFVYF.

The CDR3 is CASSQDDEAGGLKQYF. The CDR3 nucleotides are TGCGCCAGCAGCCAAGATGATGAGGCGGGAGGGTTAAAGCAGTACTTC. The chain employs TRBV4-3 and TRBJ2-7; 9 bases map to TRBD2. The germline V gene encodes CDR1 LGHNA and CDR2 YSLEER. The CDR3 is 16 residues long. Trimming cost V 0 bases and J 8 bases; bases outside gene matches: 11.

Worth noting for this clonotype: A junction boundary mismatches the germline segment, possibly from a read error. J is TRBJ2-7 and V is TRBV6-1, with D tentatively TRBD1 or TRBD2 (5 bases each). The CDR3 totals 13 residues. Germline values: CDR1 MNHNS, CDR2 SASEGT. The DNA of the CDR3 is TGTGCCAGCAGTGACAGGGTCGCCGGGGAGCTGTACTTC. The encoded protein is CASSDRVAGELYF.

At least ten counts were recorded for this clonotype. This chain joins TRBV27 and TRBJ1-5; a possible D gene is TRBD1 (5 bases). The CDR3 loop spans 14 amino acids. Germline assignment: CDR1 MNHEY and CDR2 SMNVEV (reference sequence). The V gene lost 8 bases and the J gene lost 9 bases, with 20 bases spanning the gap. CDR3 loop: CASVLRVGVAPQHF. CDR3 nucleotide sequence: TGTGCCAGCGTCCTTAGGGTGGGGGTGGCGCCCCAGCATTTT.

The chain employs TRBV19 and TRBJ1-5; 7 bases align to TRBD1. Per germline, CDR1 LNHDA and CDR2 SQIVND (reference sequence). The CDR3 is made up of 14 amino acids. The V segment lost 8 bases and the J segment 1 base; nucleotides outside the gene matches: 5. Here the CDR3 DNA reads TGTGCCAGTCATACGACAGGGAGCAATCAGCCCCAGCATTTT. This codes for CASHTTGSNQPQHF. Combining the CDR3 with reference TRBV19 and TRBJ1-5 gives the whole variable domain DGGITQSPKYLFRKEGQNVTLSCEQNLNHDAMYWYRQDPGQGLRLIYYSQIVNDFQKGDIAEGYSVSREKKESFPLTVTSAQKNPTAFYLCASHTTGSNQPQHFGDGTRLSIL.

V is TRBV25-1 and J is TRBJ2-3; weak D call: TRBD1 (5 bases). This CDR3 has 17 amino acids. The germline V gene encodes CDR1 MGHDK and CDR2 SYGVNS. Deletions cut 2 bases from V and 0 bases from J, with 15 bases between. The CDR3 spells CASSERGHSLSTDTQYF. In nucleotides, the CDR3 is TGTGCCAGCAGTGAAAGAGGACACTCGTTGAGCACAGATACGCAGTATTTT.

The V call is TRBV5-4, the J call TRBJ2-3, with TRBD2 matching over 12 bases. The trim removed 4 bases at V and 0 bases at J, leaving 9 bases unmatched. The germline gives CDR1 SGHNT, CDR2 YYREEE (reference sequence). This CDR3 contains 18 residues. CDR3 sequence: CASSPTSGSVISTDTQYF. CDR3 in DNA: TGTGCCAGCAGCCCGACTAGCGGGAGTGTTATCAGCACAGATACGCAGTATTTT.

The V gene is TRBV29-1, the J gene TRBJ1-2; 8 positions match TRBD1. The junction had 2 bases not matched to a gene; V was cut back by 2 bases and J by 6 bases. This CDR3 is built from 12 residues. Germline CDR1 reads SQVTM; CDR2 reads ANQGSEA. The chain's CDR3 is CSVEQGAHGYTF. In nucleotides, the CDR3 is TGCAGCGTTGAACAGGGGGCGCATGGCTACACCTTC. Complete variable domain (other parts from reference TRBV29-1 and TRBJ1-2): SAVISQKPSRDICQRGTSLTIQCQVDSQVTMMFWYRQQPGQSLTLIATANQGSEATYESGFVIDKFPISRPNLTFSTLTVSNMSPEDSSIYLCSVEQGAHGYTFGSGTRLTVV.

This clonotype came up a few times. The chain employs TRBV20-1 and TRBJ2-7; TRBD1 might be the D (5 bases). Trimming cost V 4 bases and J 6 bases, with 10 bases left between them. CDR3 length: 11 residues. From germline, CDR1 is DFQATT and CDR2 SNEGSKA (reference sequence). The CDR3 spells CSAMTDGEQYF. The CDR3, as DNA: TGCAGTGCTATGACAGACGGCGAGCAGTACTTC.

This clonotype was detected a few times. The rearrangement uses TRBV29-1 and TRBJ1-5; 10 nucleotides line up with TRBD1. The germline V gene encodes CDR1 SQVTM and CDR2 ANQGSEA. V trimming: 7 bases; J trimming: 5 bases; junction bases outside the gene matches: 11. The CDR3 has 15 residues. The CDR3 nucleotides are TGCAGCGCTAGACAGGGGGCCAGTGTGGATCAGCCCCAGCATTTT. Residues: CSARQGASVDQPQHF.